This T cell receptor (beta chain) was sequenced for a study of cytotoxic CD8 clonotypes in ibrutinib-treated CLL. In the study overall: Recorded responses included approximately 25 partial and 2 complete; following median 68 months, approximately 14 stayed remitted and around twelve progressed. Study-wide points: Few clonotypes were public, and these shrank or held steady under treatment. There were differences in sampling times between sustained-remission and progressing patients.

Points on this clone: Its antigen is not known.

The intended depth for sequencing was 1 in 200,000 to 1 in 1 million T cells. This table comes from immunoSEQ multiplex PCR, and its TCRdb copy is limited to in-frame clones, with some not included. Of fewer than 55,000 clones in the sample, 57% were seen once. V was clipped by 4 bases and J by 0 bases; unmatched bases: 10. Germline CDR1 SGDLS, CDR2 YYNGEE. The CDR3 has 18 residues. Material: PBMCs, obtained after 24 months of ibrutinib treatment. The TCR sequence derives from a human donor with chronic lymphocytic leukemia. The gene calls are TRBV9 and TRBJ1-5; 10 bases are a match to TRBD1. The CDR3 region is CASSPGTGAGYSNQPQHF. The CDR3, as DNA: TGTGCCAGCAGCCCAGGGACAGGGGCAGGGTATAGCAATCAGCCCCAGCATTTT.